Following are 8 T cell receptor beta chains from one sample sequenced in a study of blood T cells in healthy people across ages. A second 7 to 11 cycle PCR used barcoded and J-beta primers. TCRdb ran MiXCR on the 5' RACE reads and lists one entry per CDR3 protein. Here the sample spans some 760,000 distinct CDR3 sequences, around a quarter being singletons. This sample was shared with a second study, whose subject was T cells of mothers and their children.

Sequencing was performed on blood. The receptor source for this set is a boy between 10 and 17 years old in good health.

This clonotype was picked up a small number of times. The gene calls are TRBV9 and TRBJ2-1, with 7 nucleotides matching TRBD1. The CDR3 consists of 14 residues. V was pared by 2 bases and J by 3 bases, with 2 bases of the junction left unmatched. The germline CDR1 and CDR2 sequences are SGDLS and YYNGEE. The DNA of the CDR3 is TGTGCCAGCAGCGTGGGACAGATCTACAATGAGCAGTTCTTC. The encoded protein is CASSVGQIYNEQFF. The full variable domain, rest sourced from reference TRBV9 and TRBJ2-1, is DSGVTQTPKHLITATGQRVTLRCSPRSGDLSVYWYQQSLDQGLQFLIQYYNGEERAKGNILERFSAQQFPDLHSELNLSSLELGDSALYFCASSVGQIYNEQFFGPGTRLTVL.

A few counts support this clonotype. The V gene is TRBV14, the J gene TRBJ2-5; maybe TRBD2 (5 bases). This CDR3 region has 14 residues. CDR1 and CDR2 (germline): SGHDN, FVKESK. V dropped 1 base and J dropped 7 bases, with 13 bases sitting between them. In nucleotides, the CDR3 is TGTGCCAGCAGCCAAGTTGCTAGCCGGGGGACCCAGTACTTC. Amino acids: CASSQVASRGTQYF.

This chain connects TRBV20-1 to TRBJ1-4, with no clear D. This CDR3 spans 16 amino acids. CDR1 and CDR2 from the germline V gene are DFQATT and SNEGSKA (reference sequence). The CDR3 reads CSAYPDFAATNEKLFF. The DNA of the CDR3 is TGCAGCGCCTACCCGGATTTTGCTGCAACTAATGAAAAACTGTTTTTT.

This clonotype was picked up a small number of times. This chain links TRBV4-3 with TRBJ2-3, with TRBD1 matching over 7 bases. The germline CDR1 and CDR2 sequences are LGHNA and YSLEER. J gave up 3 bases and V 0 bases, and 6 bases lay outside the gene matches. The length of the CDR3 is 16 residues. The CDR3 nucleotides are TGCGCCAGCAGCCAAGAAAGGCACAGGGGTACAGATACGCAGTATTTT. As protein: CASSQERHRGTDTQYF.

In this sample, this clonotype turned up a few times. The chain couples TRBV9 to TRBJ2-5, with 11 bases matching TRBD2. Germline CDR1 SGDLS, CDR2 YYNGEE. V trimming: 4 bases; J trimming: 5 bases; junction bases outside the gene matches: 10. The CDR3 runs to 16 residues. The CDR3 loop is CASSPYSGGAGETQYF. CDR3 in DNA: TGTGCCAGCAGCCCCTATAGCGGGGGGGCCGGGGAGACCCAGTACTTC. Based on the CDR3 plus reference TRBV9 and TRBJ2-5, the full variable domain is DSGVTQTPKHLITATGQRVTLRCSPRSGDLSVYWYQQSLDQGLQFLIQYYNGEERAKGNILERFSAQQFPDLHSELNLSSLELGDSALYFCASSPYSGGAGETQYFGPGTRLLVL.

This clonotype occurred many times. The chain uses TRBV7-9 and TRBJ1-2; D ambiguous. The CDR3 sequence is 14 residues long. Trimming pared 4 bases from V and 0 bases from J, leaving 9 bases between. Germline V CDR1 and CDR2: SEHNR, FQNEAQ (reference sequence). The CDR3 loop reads CASSSGRANYGYTF. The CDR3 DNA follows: TGTGCCAGCAGCTCCGGACGGGCTAACTATGGCTACACCTTC. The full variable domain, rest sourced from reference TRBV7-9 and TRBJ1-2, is DTGVSQNPRHKITKRGQNVTFRCDPISEHNRLYWYRQTLGQGPEFLTYFQNEAQLEKSRLLSDRFSAERPKGSFSTLEIQRTEQGDSAMYLCASSSGRANYGYTFGSGTRLTVV.

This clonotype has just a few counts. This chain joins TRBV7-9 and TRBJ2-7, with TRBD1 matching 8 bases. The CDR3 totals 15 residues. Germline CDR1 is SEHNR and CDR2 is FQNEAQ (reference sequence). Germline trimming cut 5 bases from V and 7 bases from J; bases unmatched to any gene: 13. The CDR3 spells CASSKRTGPIGEQYF. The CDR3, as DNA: TGTGCCAGCAGCAAACGGACAGGGCCTATTGGGGAGCAGTACTTC.

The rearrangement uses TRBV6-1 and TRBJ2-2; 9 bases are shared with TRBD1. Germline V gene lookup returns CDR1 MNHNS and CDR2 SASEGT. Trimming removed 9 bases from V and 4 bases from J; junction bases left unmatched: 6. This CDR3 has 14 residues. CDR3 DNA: TGTGCCAGTGAGGGACAGGGAGGCACCGGGGAGCTGTTTTTT. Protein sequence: CASEGQGGTGELFF.